The 21 T cell receptor beta chains given below trace back to one sample, sequenced in a study of cytomegalovirus exposure and HLA in healthy donors. PCR was performed using 60 Vbeta and 13 Jbeta primers. This table comes from immunoSEQ multiplex PCR, and its TCRdb copy is limited to in-frame clones, with some not included. The top ten clones hold roughly 4.7% of a sample with more than 130,000 clones, around 80% of them seen once. The source material was PBMCs. Receptors were obtained from a male donor in good health and CMV-seronegative.

This chain links TRBV28 with TRBJ1-5; D perhaps matches TRBD1 (6 bases). CDR1 is MDHEN and CDR2 is SYDVKM in the germline V gene. Trimming stripped 5 bases from V and 0 bases from J, with 17 bases between. The CDR3 has 17 residues. CDR3 nucleotides: TGTGCCAGCAGTCCCCCGGACAGAGAAGATAGCAATCAGCCCCAGCATTTT. Its translation: CASSPPDREDSNQPQHF.

V is TRBV11-1 and J is TRBJ1-2; TRBD1 matches at 10 bases. Germline V gives CDR1 SGHAT, CDR2 FQDESV (reference sequence). V dropped 4 bases and J dropped 4; count of bases not matched to a gene: 3. The CDR3 spans 14 residues. CDR3 sequence (DNA): TGTGCCAGCAGCTCGACAGGGGGCTTCTATGGCTACACCTTC. Translated: CASSSTGGFYGYTF.

The rearrangement joins TRBV28 to TRBJ2-1, with D perhaps TRBD2 (5 bases). V lost 8 bases to trimming and J lost 0 bases, with 17 bases between them. Per germline, CDR1 MDHEN and CDR2 SYDVKM. The length of the CDR3 is 16 residues. CDR3 loop: CASPSNGESSYNEQFF. The CDR3 region has the DNA TGTGCCAGCCCCTCGAACGGGGAGAGCTCCTACAATGAGCAGTTCTTC.

This chain uses TRBV27 with TRBJ2-2; TRBD1 might be the D (6 bases). The CDR3 sequence is 14 residues long. Germline V CDR1 and CDR2: MNHEY, SMNVEV (reference sequence). Trimming removed 9 bases at V and 5 bases at J, with 16 bases between. CDR3 nucleotides: TGTGCCAGTCGGGCAGACAGGTGGACCGGGGAGCTGTTTTTT. Protein product: CASRADRWTGELFF.

The chain combines TRBV7-9 with TRBJ2-7; 7 bases agree with TRBD1. Trimming cost V 4 bases and J 0 bases; bases outside gene matches: 6. Germline V gives CDR1 SEHNR, CDR2 FQNEAQ (reference sequence). This CDR3 contains 15 residues. Here the CDR3 reads CASSSGQATSYEQYF. CDR3 nucleotides: TGTGCCAGCAGCTCAGGACAGGCGACCTCCTACGAGCAGTACTTC. The whole variable domain, filled in from reference TRBV7-9 and TRBJ2-7, reads DTGVSQNPRHKITKRGQNVTFRCDPISEHNRLYWYRQTLGQGPEFLTYFQNEAQLEKSRLLSDRFSAERPKGSFSTLEIQRTEQGDSAMYLCASSSGQATSYEQYFGPGTRLTVT.

This clone occurred a few times. The chain has TRBV9 and TRBJ2-7; TRBD1 is a possible D gene (6 bases). The length of the CDR3 is 11 residues. Germline values: CDR1 SGDLS, CDR2 YYNGEE. Trimming stripped 3 bases from V and 9 bases from J, with 10 bases between. This CDR3 is CASSGRGLQYF. DNA for the CDR3: TGTGCCAGCAGCGGCAGGGGATTGCAGTACTTC.

CDR3 sequence (DNA): TGTGCCAGCAGTAACGCAGGGGGTAGAACCGGGGAGCTGTTTTTT. Encoded protein: CASSNAGGRTGELFF. V gene TRBV6-4 combines with J gene TRBJ2-2; 7 positions match TRBD1. The V and J ends lost 5 bases and 5 bases, in that order; junction bases with no gene match: 8. The CDR3 is made up of 15 amino acids. CDR1 is MRHNA, CDR2 SNTAGT, per germline.

The rearrangement uses TRBV6-5 and TRBJ2-7; TRBD1 agrees at 9 bases. The J segment lost 1 base and the V segment lost 2 bases, leaving 0 bases of the junction unmatched. CDR1 and CDR2 (germline): MNHEY, SVGAGI. The CDR3 is 14 amino acids. In nucleotides, the CDR3 is TGTGCCAGCAGTTACGGACAGGGGTCCTACGAGCAGTACTTC. This gives the protein CASSYGQGSYEQYF.

This clone was found a few times. The chain uses TRBV28 and TRBJ1-5; TRBD1 might be the D (6 bases). This CDR3 spans 14 amino acids. Germline V CDR1 and CDR2: MDHEN, SYDVKM. Deletions cut 6 bases from V and 7 bases from J, with 16 bases between. Here the CDR3 reads CASRGEYRDQPQHF. The CDR3 nucleotides are TGTGCCAGCAGAGGGGAGTACAGGGACCAGCCCCAGCATTTT.

In this sample, this clone turned up a few times. CDR3 in amino acids: CASSLVSGVGNNEQFF. The CDR3 region has the DNA TGCGCCAGCAGCTTGGTATCCGGGGTAGGTAACAATGAGCAGTTCTTC. The J gene is TRBJ2-1, the V gene TRBV5-1; D may be TRBD2 (5 bases). This CDR3 is built from 16 residues. Germline V gene sequence: CDR1 SGHRS, CDR2 YFSETQ. V was trimmed by 0 bases and J by 5 bases, leaving 15 bases between them.

This clone has a single count. The gene calls are TRBV2 and TRBJ2-5; D unresolved. CDR1 SNHLY and CDR2 FYNNEI come from the germline V gene. V gave up 5 bases and J gave up 4 bases, with 8 bases separating them. The CDR3 length is 12 residues. The CDR3 protein is CASSSQRETQYF. Written as DNA, the CDR3 is TGTGCCAGCAGTAGCCAACGAGAGACCCAGTACTTC.

This sequence joins TRBV28 and TRBJ2-3; 9 bases are shared with TRBD2. The germline gives CDR1 MDHEN, CDR2 SYDVKM. V shed 4 bases, J shed 2 bases, and the junction held 13 bases outside the gene matches. The CDR3 runs 18 residues. Here the CDR3 DNA reads TGTGCCAGCAGTTCACTCCAAATAACTAGCGGGTTCACAGATACGCAGTATTTT. This sequence encodes CASSSLQITSGFTDTQYF.

The chain joins TRBV27 to TRBJ1-2; no reliable D call. V was shortened by 11 bases and J by 5 bases, with 21 bases between the two germline ends. The CDR3 loop spans 14 amino acids. Germline values: CDR1 MNHEY, CDR2 SMNVEV (reference sequence). The CDR3 here is CARTTGLGTYGYTF. The CDR3 nucleotides are TGTGCCCGGACTACCGGGCTAGGTACGTATGGCTACACCTTC.

This chain connects TRBV15 to TRBJ1-1, with TRBD1 as a possible D gene (6 bases). CDR1 and CDR2 (germline): LNHNV, YYDKDF (reference sequence). With 1 base removed from V and 6 bases from J, the gap between germline ends came to 15 bases. The length of the CDR3 is 15 residues. As DNA, the CDR3 is TGTGCCACCAGCAGAGTTCAAGGCAGGGGACCTGAAGCTTTCTTT. Its protein is CATSRVQGRGPEAFF.

J is TRBJ2-1 and V is TRBV28; perhaps TRBD2 as D (6 bases). The CDR3 covers 14 residues. V gave up 11 bases and J gave up 1 base, with 15 bases separating them. Per the germline V gene, CDR1 is MDHEN and CDR2 is SYDVKM. CDR3 region: CAATSAGSYNEQFF. CDR3 DNA: TGTGCCGCGACGTCTGCGGGGTCCTACAATGAGCAGTTCTTC.

CDR3 sequence: CASSQAVPGQGHEQYF. The CDR3 bases are TGCGCCAGCAGCCAAGCGGTACCGGGACAGGGCCACGAGCAGTACTTC. V gene TRBV4-1 combines with J gene TRBJ2-7; the match to TRBD1 covers 9 bases. Germline V gene lookup returns CDR1 MGHRA and CDR2 YSYEKL. Losses at the gene ends were 1 base for V and 5 bases for J; bases not matched to a gene: 9. This CDR3 is built from 16 residues.

This sequence joins TRBV6-6 and TRBJ2-7, with D possibly TRBD1 on 5 matching bases. The V gene's germline CDR1 is MNHNY and CDR2 SVGAGI (reference sequence). V was trimmed by 2 bases and J by 2 bases, leaving 10 bases between them. This CDR3 has 14 amino acids. DNA for the CDR3: TGTGCCAGCAGTTACGCGCAGGGTGCCTACGAGCAGTACTTC. This codes for CASSYAQGAYEQYF.

The rearrangement joins TRBV4-2 to TRBJ2-1; 15 nucleotides agree with TRBD2. Germline V gives CDR1 LGHNA, CDR2 YNFKEQ. Trimming took 5 bases from V and 9 from J; bases not matched to a gene: 5. The CDR3 extends over 15 amino acids. CDR3 DNA sequence: TGTGCCAGCAGCTCCGGACTAGCGGGGGGGCGTGAGCAGTTCTTC. As protein: CASSSGLAGGREQFF.

The table lists this clone with a count of one. The rearrangement uses TRBV2 and TRBJ2-3; D may be TRBD2 (5 bases). Per germline, CDR1 SNHLY and CDR2 FYNNEI. V shed 5 bases and J shed 4 bases, with 10 bases lying between them. CDR3 length equals 13 residues. The CDR3 DNA sequence: TGTGCCAGCAGTAGTGGGGAGCCAGATACGCAGTATTTT. This gives the protein CASSSGEPDTQYF.

For the CDR3, the DNA is TGCGCCAGCAGCGCGACAGGGGCCGGGGAGCTGTTTTTT. It encodes CASSATGAGELFF. V and J are TRBV5-1 and TRBJ2-2; 8 positions agree with TRBD1. V lost 4 bases, J lost 6 bases, and 2 bases stayed unmatched. Germline V gene sequence: CDR1 SGHRS, CDR2 YFSETQ. The CDR3 totals 13 residues.

There are a few counts of this clone. This sequence joins TRBV27 and TRBJ1-2, with D hard to call. In germline, CDR1 is MNHEY, CDR2 SMNVEV (reference sequence). V shed 7 bases and J shed 2 bases, with 14 bases lying between them. The length of the CDR3 is 14 residues. The CDR3 nucleotides are TGTGCCAGCAAGTCGTCAGGCAAGAACTATGGCTACACCTTC. Residues: CASKSSGKNYGYTF.